This TCR beta chain was profiled in a study of blood T cells in healthy people across ages. It was with a sample-barcoded 5' primer and a J-beta primer mix that a second PCR of roughly 7 to 12 cycles was run. MiXCR, applied by TCRdb to the 5' RACE reads, yields one record per CDR3 protein. This sample has approximately 600,000 distinct CDR3 sequences, with 45% to 65% found just once. The sample taken for sequencing was blood. The receptor was isolated from a man aged 55 to 70 in good health.

The CDR3 region is CASSYRVNEQFF. CDR3 DNA sequence: TGTGCCAGCAGTTACAGGGTTAATGAGCAGTTCTTC. The chain recombines TRBV6-2 or TRBV6-3 with TRBJ2-1; D remains unclear. CDR1 and CDR2 (germline): MNHEY, SVGEGT. The CDR3 sequence is 12 residues long. The V and J ends lost 2 bases and 7 bases respectively, with 6 bases between them.